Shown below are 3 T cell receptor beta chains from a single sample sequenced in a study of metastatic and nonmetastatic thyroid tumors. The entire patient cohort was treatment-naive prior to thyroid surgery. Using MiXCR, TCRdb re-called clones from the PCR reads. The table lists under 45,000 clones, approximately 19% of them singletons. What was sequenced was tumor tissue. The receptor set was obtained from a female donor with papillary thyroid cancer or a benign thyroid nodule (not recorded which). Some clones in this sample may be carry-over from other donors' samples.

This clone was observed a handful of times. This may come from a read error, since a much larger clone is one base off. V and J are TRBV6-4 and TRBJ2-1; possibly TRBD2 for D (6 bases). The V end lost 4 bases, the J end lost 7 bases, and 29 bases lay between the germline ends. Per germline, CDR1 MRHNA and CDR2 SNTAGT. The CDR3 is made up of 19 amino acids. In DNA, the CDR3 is TGTGCCAGCAGTGCCGGGATTAGCGGATTTGTTAGGGGAATAAATGAGCAGTTCTTC. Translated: CASSAGISGFVRGINEQFF.

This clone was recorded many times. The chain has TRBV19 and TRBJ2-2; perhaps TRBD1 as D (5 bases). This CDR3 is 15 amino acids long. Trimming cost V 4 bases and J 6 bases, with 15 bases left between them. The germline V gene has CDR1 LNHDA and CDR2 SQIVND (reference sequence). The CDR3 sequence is CASSSWQGFAGELFF. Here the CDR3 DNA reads TGTGCCAGTAGTAGTTGGCAGGGTTTCGCCGGGGAGCTGTTTTTT.

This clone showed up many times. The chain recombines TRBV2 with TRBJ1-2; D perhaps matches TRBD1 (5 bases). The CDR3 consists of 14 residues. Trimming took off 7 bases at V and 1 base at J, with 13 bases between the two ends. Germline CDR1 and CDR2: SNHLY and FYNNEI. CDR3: CASKQGTVNYGYTF. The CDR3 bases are TGTGCCAGCAAGCAAGGGACGGTTAACTATGGCTACACCTTC.